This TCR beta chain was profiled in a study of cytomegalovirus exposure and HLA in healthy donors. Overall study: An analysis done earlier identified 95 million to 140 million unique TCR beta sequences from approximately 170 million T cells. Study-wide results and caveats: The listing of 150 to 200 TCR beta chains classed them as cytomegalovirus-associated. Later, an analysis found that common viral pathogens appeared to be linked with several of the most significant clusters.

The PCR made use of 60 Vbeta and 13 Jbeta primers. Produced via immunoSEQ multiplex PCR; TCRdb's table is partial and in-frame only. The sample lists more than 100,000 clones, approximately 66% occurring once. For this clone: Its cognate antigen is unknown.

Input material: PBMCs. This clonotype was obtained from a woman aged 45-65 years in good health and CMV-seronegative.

The CDR3 coding sequence is TGTGCCAGCAGCCCCGGTACAGGGGGCTCTGCCTATGGCTACACCTTC. It is translated as CASSPGTGGSAYGYTF. V usage is TRBV4-2 and J usage is TRBJ1-2; 9 bases align to TRBD1. Germline-derived CDR1 and CDR2 are LGHNA and YNFKEQ. V gave up 4 bases and J gave up 4 bases; unmatched junction bases: 10. CDR3 length: 16 residues.